Shown below are 12 T cell receptor beta chains from a single sample sequenced in a study of siplizumab effects on memory and regulatory T cells (dated by TCRdb to about 2019). The library was prepared using the immunoSEQ multiplex PCR assay. Imported from immuneACCESS, the table was reduced by TCRdb to in-frame sequences with V and J called. These copies leave out some clones; in studies compared against another copy, an unresolved V gene accounts for under half, and the cause of the remainder is not known. Across this sample there are 90,000 to 110,000 clones, with 85% to 95% seen only once. The ten largest clonotypes hold around 0.32% of the sample. The source material was CD4+ T cells sorted from blood. Receptors originate from a human donor in good health.

The chain joins TRBV19 to TRBJ1-5; a possible D gene is TRBD1 (6 bases). V lost 7 bases and J lost 0, with 19 bases in between. The CDR3 consists of 17 residues. CDR1 and CDR2 (germline): LNHDA, SQIVND (reference sequence). The CDR3 nucleotides are TGTGCCAGTAAACTCCGAGGGGGACAAGATAGCAATCAGCCCCAGCATTTT. Its translation: CASKLRGGQDSNQPQHF. Full variable domain (remainder filled in from reference TRBV19 and TRBJ1-5): DGGITQSPKYLFRKEGQNVTLSCEQNLNHDAMYWYRQDPGQGLRLIYYSQIVNDFQKGDIAEGYSVSREKKESFPLTVTSAQKNPTAFYLCASKLRGGQDSNQPQHFGDGTRLSIL.

A remark on this clone: Other DNA sequences within the sample encode an identical CDR3. The chain has TRBV6-6 and TRBJ2-7; no reliable D call. V was clipped by 0 bases and J by 7 bases, with 4 bases between them. CDR3 length: 11 amino acids. Germline V gives CDR1 MNHNY, CDR2 SVGAGI (reference sequence). CDR3 sequence: CASSYSREQYF. CDR3 DNA sequence: TGTGCCAGCAGTTACTCCCGGGAGCAGTACTTC.

This clone is a singleton in its sample. The chain has TRBV7-6 and TRBJ2-7; TRBD2 matches at 7 bases. The CDR3 runs to 14 residues. The V gene end was trimmed by 5 bases and the J gene end by 5 bases; junction bases not matched to a gene: 9. From germline, CDR1 is SGHVS and CDR2 FNYEAQ. The CDR3 nucleotides read TGTGCCAGCAGCCGGGCCGCGGGGGATCACGAGCAGTACTTC. Residues: CASSRAAGDHEQYF.

The J gene is TRBJ1-3, the V gene TRBV19; the D is unclear. The ends were cut back, 3 bases at V and 0 bases at J, with 18 bases in the middle. CDR1 is LNHDA, CDR2 SQIVND, per germline (reference sequence). The CDR3 spans 18 residues. CDR3 in DNA: TGTGCCAGTAGTATGAGGGATTCATCTGTGAGCTCTGGAAACACCATATATTTT. Encoded protein: CASSMRDSSVSSGNTIYF.

The chain uses TRBV5-1 and TRBJ2-1; 7 nucleotides match TRBD1. CDR1 is SGHRS and CDR2 is YFSETQ in the germline V gene. The CDR3 has 13 residues. The V and J ends lost 4 bases and 7 bases, in that order; junction bases with no gene match: 5. The CDR3 bases are TGCGCCAGCAGCCTGGACAGGTTAAATGAGCAGTTCTTC. Protein product: CASSLDRLNEQFF.

The chain carries TRBV7-2 and TRBJ1-1; tentatively, D is TRBD1 (5 bases). This CDR3 has 14 amino acids. CDR1 and CDR2 from the germline V gene are SGHTA and FQGNSA. V gave up 1 base and J gave up 8 bases, with 14 bases separating them. The chain's CDR3 is CASSLVGIDREAFF. The CDR3, as DNA: TGTGCCAGCAGCTTAGTGGGGATTGACAGAGAAGCTTTCTTT.

This clone was seen only a few times. The CDR3 nucleotides read TGTGCCAGCAGCTTCCAGTTCAATCAGCCCCAGCATTTT. This codes for CASSFQFNQPQHF. The chain links TRBV27 to TRBJ1-5, with unresolved D. The V gene's germline CDR1 is MNHEY and CDR2 SMNVEV (reference sequence). Trimming took 6 bases from V and 3 from J, leaving 9 bases between them. The CDR3 is 13 amino acids.

The chain couples TRBV5-4 to TRBJ2-5; D may be TRBD2 (5 bases). Germline V gene data show CDR1 as SGHNT and CDR2 as YYREEE (reference sequence). The CDR3 runs 13 residues. Trimming cost V 0 bases and J 4 bases, with 7 bases left between them. The CDR3 loop is CASSLASRETQYF. DNA of the CDR3: TGTGCCAGCAGCTTGGCTAGCAGAGAGACCCAGTACTTC.

The chain couples TRBV11-3 to TRBJ2-3, with 12 bases identical to TRBD2. V was clipped by 5 bases and J by 3 bases; unmatched bases: 6. The CDR3 is 16 residues long. Per the germline V gene, CDR1 is SGHNT and CDR2 is YENEEA. The CDR3 DNA reads as TGTGCCAGCAGCCCTGGACTAGCGGGACGGACAGATACGCAGTATTTT. Protein: CASSPGLAGRTDTQYF.

The V call is TRBV6-5, the J call TRBJ1-2; TRBD1 is a possible D gene (6 bases). The germline V gene encodes CDR1 MNHEY and CDR2 SVGAGI. V dropped 3 bases and J dropped 8 bases, with 19 bases sitting between them. The CDR3 covers 15 residues. The chain's CDR3 is CASSYVARGAAGYTF. The CDR3 nucleotides are TGTGCCAGCAGTTATGTAGCCAGGGGTGCTGCAGGCTACACCTTC.

The V and J genes are TRBV10-3 and TRBJ2-7; D is ambiguous. Germline CDR1 reads ENHRY; CDR2 reads SYGVKD. V lost 2 bases to trimming and J lost 3 bases, with 8 bases between them. This CDR3 spans 13 amino acids. The CDR3 bases are TGTGCCATCAGTGAGCGAGGATTCTACGAGCAGTACTTC. It specifies CAISERGFYEQYF.

The chain recombines TRBV2 with TRBJ2-3; 9 nucleotides align to TRBD2. V shed 6 bases, J shed 0 bases, and the junction held 4 bases outside the gene matches. CDR1 and CDR2 (germline): SNHLY, FYNNEI. CDR3 size: 15 residues. The CDR3 is CASRETSGSTDTQYF. The DNA of the CDR3 is TGTGCCAGCAGAGAGACTAGCGGAAGCACAGATACGCAGTATTTT.